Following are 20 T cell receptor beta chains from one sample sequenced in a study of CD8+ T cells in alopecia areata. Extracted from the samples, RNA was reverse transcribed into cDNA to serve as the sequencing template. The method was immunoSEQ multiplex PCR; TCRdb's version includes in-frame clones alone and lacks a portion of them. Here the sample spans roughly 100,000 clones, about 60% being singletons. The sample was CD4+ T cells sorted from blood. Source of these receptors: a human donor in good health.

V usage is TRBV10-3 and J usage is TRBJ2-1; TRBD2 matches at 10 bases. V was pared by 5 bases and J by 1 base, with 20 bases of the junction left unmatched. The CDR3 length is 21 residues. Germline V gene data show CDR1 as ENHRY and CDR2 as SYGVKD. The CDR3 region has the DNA TGTGCCATCAGTTTCCCTCGGCTCATGGTTGCTAGCGGGGGTTCCTACAATGAGCAGTTCTTC. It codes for CAISFPRLMVASGGSYNEQFF.

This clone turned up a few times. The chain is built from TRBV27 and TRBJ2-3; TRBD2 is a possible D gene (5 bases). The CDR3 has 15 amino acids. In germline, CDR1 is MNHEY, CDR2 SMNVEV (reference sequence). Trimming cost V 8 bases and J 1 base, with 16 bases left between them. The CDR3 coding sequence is TGTGCCAGCGGGAGAGGAGGCGGTGGCACAGATACGCAGTATTTT. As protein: CASGRGGGGTDTQYF.

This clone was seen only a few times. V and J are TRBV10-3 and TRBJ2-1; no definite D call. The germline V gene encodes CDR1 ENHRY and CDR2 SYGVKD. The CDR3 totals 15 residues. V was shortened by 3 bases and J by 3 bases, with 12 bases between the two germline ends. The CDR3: CAISDYSIHYNEQFF. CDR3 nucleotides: TGTGCCATCAGTGATTATAGCATTCACTACAATGAGCAGTTCTTC.

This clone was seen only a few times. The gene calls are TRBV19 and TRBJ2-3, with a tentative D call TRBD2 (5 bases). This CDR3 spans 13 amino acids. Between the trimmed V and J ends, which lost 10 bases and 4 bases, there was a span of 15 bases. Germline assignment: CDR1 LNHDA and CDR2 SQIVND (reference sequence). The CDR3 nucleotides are TGTGCCACCCGAGGCGGGCGGCCAGATACGCAGTATTTT. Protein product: CATRGGRPDTQYF.

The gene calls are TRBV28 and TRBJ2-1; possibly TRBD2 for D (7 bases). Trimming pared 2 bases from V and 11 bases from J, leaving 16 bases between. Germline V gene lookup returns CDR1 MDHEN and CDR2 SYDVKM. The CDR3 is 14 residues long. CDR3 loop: CASSLKSGGRKQFF. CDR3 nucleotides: TGTGCCAGCAGTTTAAAGTCGGGGGGCCGGAAGCAGTTCTTC.

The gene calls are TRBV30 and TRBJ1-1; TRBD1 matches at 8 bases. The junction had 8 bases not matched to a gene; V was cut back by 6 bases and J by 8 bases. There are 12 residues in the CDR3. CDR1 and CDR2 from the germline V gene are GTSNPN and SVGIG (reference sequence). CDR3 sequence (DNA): TGTGCCTGTTCTGCTCAGGGGGCCGAAGCTTTCTTT. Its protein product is CACSAQGAEAFF.

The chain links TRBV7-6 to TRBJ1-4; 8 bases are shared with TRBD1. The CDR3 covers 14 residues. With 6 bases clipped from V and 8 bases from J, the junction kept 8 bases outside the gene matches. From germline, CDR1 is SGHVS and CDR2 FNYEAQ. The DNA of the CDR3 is TGTGCCAGCAGGCCAGGGGGCTTGAGGGAAAAACTGTTTTTT. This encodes CASRPGGLREKLFF.

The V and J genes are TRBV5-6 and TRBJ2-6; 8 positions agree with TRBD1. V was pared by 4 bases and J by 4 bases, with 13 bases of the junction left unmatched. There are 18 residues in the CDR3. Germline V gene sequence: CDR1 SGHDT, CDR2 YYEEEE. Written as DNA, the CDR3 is TGTGCCAGCAGCGGAGACAGGGGTGCTCGGTTGGGGGCCAACGTCCTGACTTTC. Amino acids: CASSGDRGARLGANVLTF.

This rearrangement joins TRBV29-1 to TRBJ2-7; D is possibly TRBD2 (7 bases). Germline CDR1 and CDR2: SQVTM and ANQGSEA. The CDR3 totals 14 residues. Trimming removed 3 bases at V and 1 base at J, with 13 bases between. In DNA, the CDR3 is TGCAGCGTTGACATGGGGGGGCCATCCTACGAGCAGTACTTC. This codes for CSVDMGGPSYEQYF.

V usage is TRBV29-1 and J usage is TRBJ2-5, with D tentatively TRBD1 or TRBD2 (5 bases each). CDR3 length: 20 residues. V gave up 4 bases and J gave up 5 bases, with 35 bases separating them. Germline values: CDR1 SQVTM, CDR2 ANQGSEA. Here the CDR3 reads CSVVSVGFRDHEYKGETQYF. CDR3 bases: TGCAGCGTTGTGTCAGTCGGTTTCCGGGACCACGAGTACAAAGGCGAGACCCAGTACTTC.

CDR3 in amino acids: CAWSVLAGLETQYF. Here the CDR3 DNA reads TGTGCCTGGAGTGTACTAGCGGGGTTAGAGACCCAGTACTTC. This rearrangement joins TRBV30 to TRBJ2-5; the match to TRBD2 covers 10 bases. Per the germline V gene, CDR1 is GTSNPN and CDR2 is SVGIG (reference sequence). Unmatched junction bases numbered 2, after V lost 0 bases and J lost 4 bases. The CDR3 sequence is 14 residues long.

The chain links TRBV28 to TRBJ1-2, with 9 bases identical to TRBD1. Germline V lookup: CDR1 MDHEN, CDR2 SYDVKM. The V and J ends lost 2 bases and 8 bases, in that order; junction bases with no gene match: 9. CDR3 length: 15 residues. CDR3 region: CASSLASQGARGYTF. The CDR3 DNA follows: TGTGCCAGCAGTTTAGCCTCACAGGGGGCGCGAGGCTACACCTTC.

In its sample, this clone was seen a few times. The CDR3 sequence: CASSIPKDRGDEQYF. The CDR3 DNA is TGCGCCAGCAGCATACCGAAGGACAGGGGCGACGAGCAGTACTTC. This chain uses TRBV5-1 with TRBJ2-7, with 9 nucleotides matching TRBD1. The CDR3 loop spans 15 amino acids. Looked up from germline, CDR1 is SGHRS and CDR2 is YFSETQ. After removal of 4 bases from V and 5 bases from J, the junction contained 10 bases not matched to a gene.

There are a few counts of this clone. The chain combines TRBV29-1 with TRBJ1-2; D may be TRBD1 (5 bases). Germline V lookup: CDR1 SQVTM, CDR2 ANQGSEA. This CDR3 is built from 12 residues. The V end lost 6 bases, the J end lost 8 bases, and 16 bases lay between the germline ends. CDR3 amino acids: CSVRLEGFGYTF. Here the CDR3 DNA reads TGCAGCGTCCGCCTCGAGGGGTTCGGCTACACCTTC.

The CDR3 spells CASSLVGGNSPLHF. CDR3 DNA sequence: TGCGCCAGCAGCTTGGTTGGGGGAAATTCACCCCTCCACTTT. This sequence joins TRBV5-1 and TRBJ1-6; a weak D match, TRBD1 (5 bases). V was cut by 0 bases and J by 7 bases, with 8 bases left in between. The germline V gene has CDR1 SGHRS and CDR2 YFSETQ. CDR3 length: 14 amino acids.

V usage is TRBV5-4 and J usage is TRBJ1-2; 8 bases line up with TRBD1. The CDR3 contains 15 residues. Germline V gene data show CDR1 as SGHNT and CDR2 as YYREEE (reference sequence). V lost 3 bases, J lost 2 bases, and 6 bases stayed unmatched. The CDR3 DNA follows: TGTGCCAGCAGCTCTCCGGGACAGGAAAACTATGGCTACACCTTC. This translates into CASSSPGQENYGYTF.

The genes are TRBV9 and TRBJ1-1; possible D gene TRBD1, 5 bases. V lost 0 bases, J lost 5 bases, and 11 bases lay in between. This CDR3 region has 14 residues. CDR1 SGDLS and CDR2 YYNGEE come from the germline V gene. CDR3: CASSVARQRTEAFF. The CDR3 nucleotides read TGTGCCAGCAGCGTAGCTAGACAGAGAACTGAAGCTTTCTTT.

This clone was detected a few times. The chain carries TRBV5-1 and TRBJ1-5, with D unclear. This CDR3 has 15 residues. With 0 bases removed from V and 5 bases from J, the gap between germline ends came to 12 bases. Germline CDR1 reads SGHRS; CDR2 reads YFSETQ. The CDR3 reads CASSLEGRTDQPQHF. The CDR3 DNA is TGCGCCAGCAGCTTGGAAGGGCGGACGGATCAGCCCCAGCATTTT. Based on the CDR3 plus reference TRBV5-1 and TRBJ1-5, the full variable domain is KAGVTQTPRYLIKTRGQQVTLSCSPISGHRSVSWYQQTPGQGLQFLFEYFSETQRNKGNFPGRFSGRQFSNSRSEMNVSTLELGDSALYLCASSLEGRTDQPQHFGDGTRLSIL.

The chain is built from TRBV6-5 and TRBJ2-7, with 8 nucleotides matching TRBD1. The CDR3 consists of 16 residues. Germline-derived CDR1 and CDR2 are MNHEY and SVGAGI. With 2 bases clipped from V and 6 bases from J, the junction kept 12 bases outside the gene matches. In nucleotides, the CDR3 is TGTGCCAGCAGTTACGCCAGGGTGGCGGGGACAGGCGAGCAGTACTTC. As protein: CASSYARVAGTGEQYF.

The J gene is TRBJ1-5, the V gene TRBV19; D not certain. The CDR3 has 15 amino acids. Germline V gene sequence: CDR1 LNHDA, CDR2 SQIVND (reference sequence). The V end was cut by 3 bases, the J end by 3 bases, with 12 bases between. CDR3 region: CASSIPRSYNQPQHF. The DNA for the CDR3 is TGTGCCAGTAGTATCCCCAGGTCTTACAATCAGCCCCAGCATTTT.